The rows below give T cell receptor beta chains drawn from one sample of a study of CD8+ T cells in alopecia areata. Profiling relied on immunoSEQ multiplex PCR, and the TCRdb table lists in-frame clones only, not all of them. The sample holds under 25,000 clones, approximately 56% seen once. Sequencing was performed on skin, taken at week 4, from a patient treated with tofacitinib. The receptors come from a human donor with alopecia areata. CDR3s include the opening cysteine and the closing phenylalanine or tryptophan. The order of the fields is J gene, D gene, clone size, V gene, CDR3 protein, CDR3 DNA. The D gene is left open where the match is weak. Clone size is stated in some rows and not others, as once, few, many or a class when expanded.

j_call: TRBJ2-6
d_call: .
clone_size: .
v_call: TRBV11-3
cdr3_aa: CASSAYSGANVLTF
cdr3_nt: TGTGCCAGCAGCGCCTACTCTGGGGCCAACGTCCTGACTTTC

j_call: TRBJ1-1
d_call: .
clone_size: .
v_call: TRBV5-8
cdr3_aa: CASSPWEVLRVYTEAFF
cdr3_nt: TGTGCCAGCAGCCCGTGGGAGGTCTTAAGGGTGTACACTGAAGCTTTCTTT

j_call: TRBJ2-1
d_call: TRBD2
clone_size: few
v_call: TRBV5-1
cdr3_aa: CASSLPGGGTYNEQFF
cdr3_nt: TGCGCCAGCAGCTTGCCGGGCGGGGGGACCTACAATGAGCAGTTCTTC

j_call: TRBJ1-4
d_call: .
clone_size: few
v_call: TRBV6-5
cdr3_aa: CASSYSRDTKEKLFF
cdr3_nt: TGTGCCAGCAGTTACTCCCGGGACACCAAAGAAAAACTGTTTTTT

j_call: TRBJ2-7
d_call: .
clone_size: few
v_call: TRBV21-1
cdr3_aa: CASSPDRVTYEQYF
cdr3_nt: TGTGCCAGCAGCCCCGACAGGGTGACCTACGAGCAGTACTTC

j_call: TRBJ2-5
d_call: .
clone_size: .
v_call: TRBV5-4
cdr3_aa: CASSSRTTQETQYF
cdr3_nt: TGTGCCAGCAGTTCTCGGACTACCCAAGAGACCCAGTACTTC

j_call: TRBJ2-5
d_call: .
clone_size: .
v_call: TRBV7-9
cdr3_aa: CASSSPNKETQYF
cdr3_nt: TGTGCCAGCAGCTCCCCCAATAAGGAGACCCAGTACTTC

j_call: TRBJ1-1
d_call: .
clone_size: .
v_call: TRBV5-1
cdr3_aa: CASSLSGAGTEAFF
cdr3_nt: TGCGCCAGCAGCTTGTCGGGGGCAGGGACTGAAGCTTTCTTT

j_call: TRBJ1-5
d_call: .
clone_size: .
v_call: TRBV11-2
cdr3_aa: CASSLVQGSQPQHF
cdr3_nt: TGTGCCAGCAGCTTAGTTCAGGGGAGCCAGCCCCAGCATTTT

j_call: TRBJ1-1
d_call: .
clone_size: few
v_call: TRBV7-2
cdr3_aa: CASKAQTNTEAFF
cdr3_nt: TGTGCCTCTAAGGCGCAGACGAACACTGAAGCTTTCTTT

j_call: TRBJ2-2
d_call: .
clone_size: few
v_call: TRBV6-5
cdr3_aa: CASSSRKTGELFF
cdr3_nt: TGTGCCAGCAGTTCGCGGAAGACCGGGGAGCTGTTTTTT

j_call: TRBJ2-2
d_call: TRBD1
clone_size: few
v_call: TRBV11-3
cdr3_aa: CASSSGGTGELFF
cdr3_nt: TGTGCCAGCAGCTCAGGGGGAACCGGGGAGCTGTTTTTT

j_call: TRBJ2-1
d_call: .
clone_size: .
v_call: TRBV18
cdr3_aa: CASSPPLLTNEQFF
cdr3_nt: TGTGCCAGCTCACCACCGCTACTAACCAATGAGCAGTTCTTC

j_call: TRBJ1-5
d_call: .
clone_size: once
v_call: TRBV30
cdr3_aa: CAWKADSNQPQHF
cdr3_nt: TGTGCCTGGAAGGCGGATAGCAATCAGCCCCAGCATTTT

j_call: TRBJ1-6
d_call: .
clone_size: .
v_call: TRBV28
cdr3_aa: CASSSPDRFSPLHF
cdr3_nt: TGTGCCAGCAGTTCGCCGGACAGATTTTCACCCCTCCACTTT

j_call: TRBJ2-2
d_call: .
clone_size: .
v_call: TRBV7-8
cdr3_aa: CASSFRERAGELFF
cdr3_nt: TGTGCCAGCAGCTTTAGGGAGAGGGCCGGGGAGCTGTTTTTT

j_call: TRBJ1-2
d_call: .
clone_size: .
v_call: TRBV6-6
cdr3_aa: CASKVAGDGYTF
cdr3_nt: TGTGCCAGCAAAGTCGCTGGAGACGGCTACACCTTC

j_call: TRBJ1-5
d_call: .
clone_size: .
v_call: TRBV2
cdr3_aa: CASSGQGYSNQPQHF
cdr3_nt: TGTGCCAGCAGTGGGCAGGGGTATAGCAATCAGCCCCAGCATTTT

j_call: TRBJ2-2
d_call: TRBD1
clone_size: once
v_call: TRBV6-5
cdr3_aa: CASSFRGFNTGELFF
cdr3_nt: TGTGCCAGCAGTTTCAGGGGGTTCAACACCGGGGAGCTGTTTTTT

j_call: TRBJ1-2
d_call: TRBD1
clone_size: few
v_call: TRBV19
cdr3_aa: CASRSILGTDYGYTF
cdr3_nt: TGTGCCAGTAGAAGTATCCTTGGGACAGACTATGGCTACACCTTC

j_call: TRBJ1-1
d_call: .
clone_size: few
v_call: TRBV11-1
cdr3_aa: CASSYDKRTTEAFF
cdr3_nt: TGTGCCAGCAGCTACGACAAGAGAACCACTGAAGCTTTCTTT

j_call: TRBJ1-2
d_call: .
clone_size: few
v_call: TRBV29-1
cdr3_aa: CSVEMAANYGYTF
cdr3_nt: TGCAGCGTTGAAATGGCCGCTAACTATGGCTACACCTTC

j_call: TRBJ2-1
d_call: .
clone_size: .
v_call: TRBV7-8
cdr3_aa: CANSLVGGGGRNEQFF
cdr3_nt: TGTGCCAACAGCTTAGTAGGGGGAGGGGGAAGGAATGAGCAGTTCTTC

j_call: TRBJ2-5
d_call: .
clone_size: .
v_call: TRBV15
cdr3_aa: CATSRDGVDQYF
cdr3_nt: TGTGCCACCAGCAGAGATGGGGTAGACCAGTACTTC

j_call: TRBJ2-1
d_call: TRBD2
clone_size: .
v_call: TRBV4-1
cdr3_aa: CASSQFGTSVNEQFF
cdr3_nt: TGCGCCAGCAGTCAGTTTGGGACTAGCGTTAATGAGCAGTTCTTC

j_call: TRBJ1-2
d_call: TRBD1
clone_size: .
v_call: TRBV9
cdr3_aa: CASSVGQQGQGRDYGYTF
cdr3_nt: TGTGCCAGCAGCGTAGGACAACAGGGACAGGGACGTGACTATGGCTACACCTTC

j_call: TRBJ1-4
d_call: .
clone_size: .
v_call: TRBV30
cdr3_aa: CAWSGNEKLFF
cdr3_nt: TGTGCCTGGAGCGGCAATGAAAAACTGTTTTTT